This entry lists 20 T cell receptor beta chains sequenced from one sample in a study of preoperative IRX-2 immunotherapy in early breast cancer. Produced via immunoSEQ multiplex PCR; TCRdb's table is partial and in-frame only. The data contain around 34,000 clones, roughly 80% of them singletons. The treatment: preoperative locoregional IRX-2 cytokine immunotherapy. The sample in question was lymph node tissue, obtained from a patient treated with IRX-2 immunotherapy. All receptors derive from a human donor with breast cancer.

In regard to this clone: The junction departs from the called germline gene at one end, perhaps through a read error. The V and J genes are TRBV11-3 and TRBJ1-3; D possibly corresponds to TRBD1 (5 bases). There are 15 residues in the CDR3. Per germline, CDR1 SGHNT and CDR2 YENEEA. Here the CDR3 reads CARSLEGTVGNTIYF. Here the CDR3 DNA reads TGTGCCAGAAGCTTAGAAGGGACGGTTGGAAACACCATATATTTT.

V gene TRBV28 combines with J gene TRBJ1-5; maybe TRBD1 (6 bases). The CDR3 extends over 13 amino acids. CDR1 and CDR2 from the germline V gene are MDHEN and SYDVKM. The V end was cut by 6 bases, the J end by 5 bases, with 11 bases between. Here the CDR3 DNA reads TGTGCCAGCAGACAGGGTGGGGATCAGCCCCAGCATTTT. Its translation: CASRQGGDQPQHF.

This clone was recorded only once. V is TRBV18 and J is TRBJ2-7, with 9 nucleotides matching TRBD1. V lost 8 bases, J lost 2 bases, and 7 bases stayed unmatched. The CDR3 consists of 14 residues. Per the germline V gene, CDR1 is KGHSH and CDR2 is LQKENI. The CDR3 loop is CASGPGQGPYEQYF. The CDR3, as DNA: TGTGCCAGCGGCCCGGGACAGGGCCCCTACGAGCAGTACTTC.

V is TRBV28 and J is TRBJ1-1; maybe TRBD1 (5 bases). Germline values: CDR1 MDHEN, CDR2 SYDVKM. The CDR3 consists of 14 residues. Trimming stripped 3 bases from V and 10 bases from J, with 18 bases between. CDR3 protein: CASSLEGTHVGAFF. CDR3 coding DNA: TGTGCCAGCAGTTTGGAGGGGACTCATGTAGGAGCTTTCTTT. Full variable domain (rest looked up from reference TRBV28 and TRBJ1-1): DVKVTQSSRYLVKRTGEKVFLECVQDMDHENMFWYRQDPGLGLRLIYFSYDVKMKEKGDIPEGYSVSREKKERFSLILESASTNQTSMYLCASSLEGTHVGAFFGQGTRLTVV.

The chain recombines TRBV19 with TRBJ2-3; D is uncertain. From germline, CDR1 is LNHDA and CDR2 SQIVND (reference sequence). Trimming shortened V by 5 bases and J by 4 bases, and 7 bases separated the two germline ends. The CDR3 is made up of 12 amino acids. In nucleotides, the CDR3 is TGTGCCAGTAGTTCGACCGCAGATACGCAGTATTTT. Its protein is CASSSTADTQYF.

The V gene is TRBV6-8, the J gene TRBJ2-7; the D call may be TRBD1 or TRBD2 (5 bases each). The CDR3 is made up of 12 amino acids. V shed 5 bases and J shed 8 bases, with 13 bases lying between them. Germline V gene data show CDR1 as MNHGY and CDR2 as SAAAGT. The CDR3 DNA follows: TGTGCCAGCAGTCAAGGACGGGGCCAGCAGTACTTC. It is translated as CASSQGRGQQYF.

J is TRBJ2-5 and V is TRBV10-3, with D perhaps given as TRBD1 or TRBD2 (5 bases each). This CDR3 has 14 amino acids. Germline CDR1 ENHRY, CDR2 SYGVKD. Trimming stripped 8 bases from V and 9 bases from J, with 22 bases between. The CDR3 DNA reads TGTGCCATCTCGCCAGGAGAGGCCCGAGGGGCCCAGTACTTC. Translating gives CAISPGEARGAQYF.

The rearrangement joins TRBV19 to TRBJ2-1; the D call may be TRBD1 or TRBD2 (6 bases each). V shed 3 bases and J shed 9 bases, with 15 bases lying between them. The CDR3 sequence is 14 residues long. The germline gives CDR1 LNHDA, CDR2 SQIVND (reference sequence). The CDR3 DNA sequence: TGTGCCAGTAGTATGGTAAGGGGGGCGAGTGAGCAGTTCTTC. Encoded protein: CASSMVRGASEQFF.

The chain employs TRBV23-1 and TRBJ1-6, with D uncertain. TRBV23-1 is given ORF status, its function remaining uncertain. Trimming stripped 6 bases from V and 7 bases from J, with 10 bases between. The CDR3 covers 13 residues. In DNA, the CDR3 is TGCGCCAGCAGCGCTACCCTCAATTCACCCCTCCACTTT. This codes for CASSATLNSPLHF.

The sample holds a few counts of this clone. The rearrangement uses TRBV30 and TRBJ2-1; 7 bases are shared with TRBD2. The CDR3 is 15 residues long. Germline values: CDR1 GTSNPN, CDR2 SVGIG (reference sequence). V was pared by 2 bases and J by 4 bases, with 8 bases of the junction left unmatched. CDR3 sequence (DNA): TGTGCCTGGAGTAAAGGGCTAGCGGCTTACAATGAGCAGTTCTTC. This encodes CAWSKGLAAYNEQFF.

V and J are TRBV30 and TRBJ2-1; 7 positions agree with TRBD2. CDR3 length equals 14 residues. CDR1 and CDR2 from the germline V gene are GTSNPN and SVGIG (reference sequence). The ends lost 8 bases at V and 2 bases at J; junction bases unmatched: 9. CDR3 DNA sequence: TGTGCCCGAAGTTCGGGGGGAGCCTACAATGAGCAGTTCTTC. It yields the protein CARSSGGAYNEQFF.

V is TRBV23-1 and J is TRBJ1-3; 7 positions match TRBD1. TRBV23-1 is an ORF, and what it does is uncertain. There are 17 residues in the CDR3. The trim removed 6 bases at V and 3 bases at J, leaving 14 bases unmatched. Here the CDR3 DNA reads TGCGCCAGCAGCCAACGGACAGGAAGGATGAATGGAAACACCATATATTTT. Protein product: CASSQRTGRMNGNTIYF.

The chain combines TRBV1 with TRBJ1-3. TRBV1 counts as a pseudogene. The CDR3 runs to 16 residues. CDR3 in amino acids: CASSLRGMNSGNTIYF. CDR3 DNA sequence: TGCGCCAGCAGCCTCCGGGGCATGAACTCTGGAAACACCATATATTTT.

As for this clone: From the germline J gene comes the end of the CDR3, since the read stops 1 residue before it. This chain links TRBV10-3 with TRBJ2-2, with TRBD1 as a possible D gene (5 bases). The V end was cut by 0 bases, the J end by 5 bases, with 10 bases between. This CDR3 has 15 amino acids. Germline V CDR1 and CDR2: ENHRY, SYGVKD. CDR3 DNA (partial): TGTGCCATCAGTGAGTCAGGCAGGGTAACCGGGGAGCTGTTT. Translation gives CAISESGRVTGELF. The entire CDR3 protein reads CAISESGRVTGELFF.

This sequence joins TRBV19 and TRBJ1-1; D possibly corresponds to TRBD1 (6 bases). CDR3 length equals 16 residues. The V gene lost 11 bases and the J gene lost 5 bases, with 27 bases spanning the gap. Germline CDR1 and CDR2: LNHDA and SQIVND (reference sequence). The CDR3 region has the DNA TGTGCCTCCCAAGGGGGTAGAGGGGGGAGTTTTACTGAAGCTTTCTTT. This sequence encodes CASQGGRGGSFTEAFF.

The CDR3 sequence is CASSQRDVDNIQYF. The CDR3 DNA is TGTGCCAGCAGCCAACGAGACGTGGACAACATTCAGTACTTC. The chain carries TRBV14 and TRBJ2-4; D not certain. Germline V gene sequence: CDR1 SGHDN, CDR2 FVKESK. V was clipped by 2 bases and J by 7 bases, with 12 bases between them. The CDR3 consists of 14 residues. Combining the CDR3 with reference TRBV14 and TRBJ2-4 gives the whole variable domain EAGVTQFPSHSVIEKGQTVTLRCDPISGHDNLYWYRRVMGKEIKFLLHFVKESKQDESGMPNNRFLAERTGGTYSTLKVQPAELEDSGVYFCASSQRDVDNIQYFGAGTRLSVL.

This clone was recorded a few times. The V gene is TRBV6-8, the J gene TRBJ1-4; D remains unclear. V dropped 2 bases and J dropped 5 bases, with 9 bases sitting between them. The CDR3 totals 14 residues. Germline loops: CDR1 MNHGY, CDR2 SAAAGT. The CDR3 bases are TGTGCCAGCAGTTACATCAGCCCGAATGAAAAACTGTTTTTT. Amino acids: CASSYISPNEKLFF.

CDR3 region: CASSGGRGNTIYF. CDR3 nucleotide sequence: TGTGCCAGTAGCGGGGGTCGTGGAAACACCATATATTTT. The chain carries TRBV19 and TRBJ1-3, with a weak D call TRBD1 (5 bases). This CDR3 contains 13 residues. CDR1 is LNHDA and CDR2 is SQIVND in the germline V gene (reference sequence). V was trimmed by 6 bases and J by 3 bases, leaving 9 bases between them. Supplemented by reference TRBV19 and TRBJ1-3, the full variable domain reads DGGITQSPKYLFRKEGQNVTLSCEQNLNHDAMYWYRQDPGQGLRLIYYSQIVNDFQKGDIAEGYSVSREKKESFPLTVTSAQKNPTAFYLCASSGGRGNTIYFGEGSWLTVV.

The chain uses TRBV28 and TRBJ1-4; a possible D gene is TRBD1 (5 bases). Per the germline V gene, CDR1 is MDHEN and CDR2 is SYDVKM. V lost 6 bases to trimming and J lost 0 bases, with 17 bases between them. The CDR3 covers 17 residues. CDR3 residues: CASSTGGNSATNEKLFF. In DNA, the CDR3 is TGTGCCAGCAGCACGGGGGGGAACAGTGCAACTAATGAAAAACTGTTTTTT.

The rearrangement joins TRBV18 to TRBJ2-6; D gene unclear. Trimming took off 4 bases at V and 4 bases at J, with 2 bases between the two ends. The CDR3 runs 12 residues. Germline CDR1 is KGHSH and CDR2 is LQKENI. The CDR3 region is CASSLGANVLTF. The CDR3 DNA follows: TGTGCCAGCTCACTCGGGGCCAACGTCCTGACTTTC.